This TCR beta chain appears in the sequencing data of a study of T-cell reconstitution after alpha-beta-depleted transplantation in children (dated by TCRdb to about 2016). Regarding the research as a whole: T-cell immune reconstitution after TCRalphabeta/CD19-depleted allogeneic hematopoietic cell transplantation in children was quantitatively tracked in the study by means of TCR repertoire profiling.

The sample holds a few counts of this clonotype. The antigen it recognizes is unknown. No much larger clone is present one base from it, and per-base qualities are unavailable. The library was built by means of PCR. Instrument used: Illumina HiSeq 2500. To normalize quantification of the TCRbeta repertoire, the TCR libraries were built with molecular barcoding that relied on unique molecular identifiers. TCRdb reprocessed the public reads (quality trimming at Q25 with fastp, clone calling with MiXCR) and kept in-frame beta chains. Under each unique CDR3 protein, matching rows form one entry showing the most common genes and DNA. The sample table contains over 150,000 distinct CDR3 sequences; only one count was recorded for approximately 6.9% of them. The ten biggest clones cover roughly 6% of the sample. On the study overall, not on this receptor specifically: Hyperexpanded clone frequencies declined over subsequent months; after one year, T-cell counts and TCRbeta diversity were mostly attributed to newly produced T cells. Apparently early alphabetaT-cell count recovery about two months after transplant reportedly relied on only several hundred rapidly expanded clones derived from non-depleted graft cells. In some patients, high TCRbeta diversity at day 60 was attributed to recipient T cells and intrathymic progenitors that had survived conditioning.

The treatment or condition label on this specimen signifies: allogeneic hematopoietic cell transplantation with graft depleted of TCRalphabeta T cells and CD19 B cells. The children who served as transplant recipients had been given grafts of TCRalphabeta/CD19-depleted allogeneic hematopoietic cells. V gives up 1 base and J gives up 9 bases, and the segment between their germline ends measures 15 bases. CDR1 SGHVS and CDR2 FNYEAQ are derived from the germline V gene. From the cysteine through the phenylalanine, the CDR3 covers 14 amino acids. Left in the record is the CDR3 DNA by itself, 42 bases read in frame from the first base.

The sample in question was PBMCs, obtained before TCRalphabeta/CD19-depleted stem cell transplant. The sequence came from a boy younger than 10 with acute lymphoblastic leukemia, due to receive a stem cell transplant. In this chain, TRBV7-6 is recombined with TRBJ2-5; TRBD1 is a possible D gene, resting on 6 matching bases. The DNA is TGTGCCAGCAGCTTAGACCGACAGGTTGTGGCCCAGTACTTC. It specifies CASSLDRQVVAQYF. The CDR3 plus the reference TRBV7-6 and TRBJ2-5 genes for the other parts give the full variable domain: GAGVSQSPRYKVTKRGQDVALRCDPISGHVSLYWYRQALGQGPEFLTYFNYEAQQDKSGLPNDRFSAERPEGSISTLTIQRTEQRDSAMYRCASSLDRQVVAQYFGPGTRLLVL.